This paragraph reports one T cell receptor (beta chain). The data belong to a study of early T cells in non-severe SARS-CoV-2 infection. Each CDR3 protein is one row after TCRdb ran MiXCR on the 5' RACE reads. The table records tens of thousands of distinct CDR3 sequences, more than 9% of them present only once. Germline V gives CDR1 KGHSH, CDR2 LQKENI. Deletions cut 6 bases from V and 0 bases from J, with 20 bases between. The CDR3 consists of 17 residues. This chain links TRBV18 with TRBJ1-2; tentative D call: TRBD1 (5 bases). The sample comprised whole blood. The origin of this receptor is an adult who was a healthcare worker with PCR-confirmed SARS-CoV-2 infection or an uninfected control (not recorded which). CDR3 loop: CASSLLPRTIANYGYTF. The CDR3 DNA reads as TGTGCCAGCTCCCTTCTCCCGAGGACAATTGCTAACTATGGCTACACCTTC.